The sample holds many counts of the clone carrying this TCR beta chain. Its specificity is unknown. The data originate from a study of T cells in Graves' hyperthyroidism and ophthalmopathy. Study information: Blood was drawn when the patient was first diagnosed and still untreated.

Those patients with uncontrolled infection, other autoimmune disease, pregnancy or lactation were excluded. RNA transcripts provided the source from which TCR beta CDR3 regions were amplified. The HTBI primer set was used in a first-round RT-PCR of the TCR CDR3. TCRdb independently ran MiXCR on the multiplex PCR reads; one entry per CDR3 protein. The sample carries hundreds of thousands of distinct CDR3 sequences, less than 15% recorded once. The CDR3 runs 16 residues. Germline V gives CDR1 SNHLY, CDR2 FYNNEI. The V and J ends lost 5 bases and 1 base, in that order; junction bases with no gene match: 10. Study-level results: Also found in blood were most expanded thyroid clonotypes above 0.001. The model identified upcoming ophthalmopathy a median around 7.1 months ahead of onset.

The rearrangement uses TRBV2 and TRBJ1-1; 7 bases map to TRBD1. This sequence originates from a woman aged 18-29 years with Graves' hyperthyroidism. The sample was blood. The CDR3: CASSPLRTGGNTEAFF. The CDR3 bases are TGTGCCAGCAGTCCTCTGCGGACAGGCGGGAACACTGAAGCTTTCTTT.